This T cell receptor (beta chain) was captured in a study of Ad26.COV2.S vaccination and SARS-CoV-2 variants. Treatment of the sample: roughly 19 received Ad26.COV2.S at low or high dose, single or two shots; 5 received placebo; per-sample allocation not given. Specimens were obtained on day 63 following the first vaccine or placebo injection. Data came from immunoSEQ multiplex PCR; TCRdb stores just in-frame clones and leaves some out. The sample carries about 350,000 clones, about 86% recorded once. Germline V lookup: CDR1 SGHRS, CDR2 YFSETQ. V gave up 4 bases and J gave up 9 bases; unmatched junction bases: 9. CDR3 size: 15 residues. On this clone: Its antigen is not known.

Points from the study as a whole: Non-spike TCR breadth showed similarity between vaccine and placebo recipients. Total T cell responses, in the TCR breadth and depth analyses, may have been underestimated.

This TCR was recovered from a person aged 18-65 years who received the Ad26.COV2.S COVID-19 vaccine or a placebo. The starting material was peripheral blood, obtained in a trial of Ad26.COV2.S vaccine versus placebo. The chain is built from TRBV5-1 and TRBJ2-1; 11 bases are shared with TRBD2. This CDR3 is CASSQGTSGEIEQFF. For the CDR3, the DNA is TGCGCCAGCAGCCAGGGGACTAGCGGTGAAATTGAGCAGTTCTTC.